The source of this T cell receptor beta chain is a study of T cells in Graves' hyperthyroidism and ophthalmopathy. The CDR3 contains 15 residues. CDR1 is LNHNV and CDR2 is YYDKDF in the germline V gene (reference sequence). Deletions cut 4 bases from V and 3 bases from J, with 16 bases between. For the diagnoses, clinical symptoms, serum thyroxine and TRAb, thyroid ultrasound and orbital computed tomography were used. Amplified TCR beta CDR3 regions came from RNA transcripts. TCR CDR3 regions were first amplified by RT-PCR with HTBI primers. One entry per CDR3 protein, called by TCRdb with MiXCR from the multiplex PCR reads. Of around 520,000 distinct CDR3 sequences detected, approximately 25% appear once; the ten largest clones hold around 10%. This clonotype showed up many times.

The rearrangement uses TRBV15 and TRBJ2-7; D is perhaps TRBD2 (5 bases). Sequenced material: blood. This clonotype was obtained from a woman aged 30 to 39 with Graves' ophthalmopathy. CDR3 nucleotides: TGTGCCACCAGCAAAGAGGGAAACAGAAACTACGAGCAGTACTTC. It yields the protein CATSKEGNRNYEQYF. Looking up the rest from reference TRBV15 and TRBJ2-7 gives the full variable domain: DAMVIQNPRYQVTQFGKPVTLSCSQTLNHNVMYWYQQKSSQAPKLLFHYYDKDFNNEADTPDNFQSRRPNTSFCFLDIRSPGLGDTAMYLCATSKEGNRNYEQYFGPGTRLTVT.